The rows below give T cell receptor beta chains drawn from one sample of a study of neurological immune-mediated disorders. TCRdb re-called the 5' RACE reads through MiXCR, storing one row per CDR3 protein. The table shows about 59,000 distinct CDR3 sequences, with approximately 25% occurring only once. Sequencing input: PBMCs. These receptors all come from a man in his sixties with HTLV-1-associated myelopathy (HAM/TSP). Both conserved end residues are part of each CDR3. A D gene is named only where the DNA matches it firmly. Size values are once, few and many counts, or a class for expanded clones, and some rows have none.

- TRBD1 TRBJ2-3 TRBV20-1 CSAPTGNADTQYF TGCAGTGCTCCGACAGGGAATGCTGATACGCAGTATTTT
- - TRBJ2-5 TRBV5-1 CASSFRTVEETQYF TGCGCCAGCAGCTTCCGGACTGTTGAAGAGACCCAGTACTTC
many - TRBJ2-2 TRBV28 CASTAGGSGTGELFF TGTGCCAGCACCGCCGGGGGATCCGGCACCGGGGAGCTGTTTTTT
many - TRBJ1-1 TRBV5-1 CASSFGRPMNTEAFF TGCGCCAGCAGCTTCGGACGCCCAATGAACACTGAAGCTTTCTTT
many - TRBJ2-2 TRBV29-1 CSVDDRNTGELFF TGCAGCGTCGATGACAGGAACACCGGGGAGCTGTTTTTT
few - TRBJ2-1 TRBV20-1 CSARNPSSYNEQFF TGCAGTGCTAGAAATCCGAGCTCCTACAATGAGCAGTTCTTC
many TRBD2 TRBJ2-1 TRBV29-1 CSVGSSGRDNEQFF TGCAGCGTTGGATCGAGCGGGAGGGACAATGAGCAGTTCTTC
many - TRBJ2-6 TRBV29-1 CSVGDSRVPSGANVLTF TGCAGCGTTGGGGACTCAAGAGTTCCCTCTGGGGCCAACGTCCTGACTTTC
many TRBD1 TRBJ2-1 TRBV5-1 CASSPEEGQGSDEQFF TGCGCCAGCAGCCCGGAAGAAGGACAGGGATCGGATGAGCAGTTCTTC
- TRBD2 TRBJ2-1 TRBV7-9 CASSLALGLVNEQFF TGTGCCAGCAGCTTAGCCCTCGGACTAGTGAATGAGCAGTTCTTC
medium-sized TRBD1 TRBJ2-7 TRBV10-2 CASKQGPSYEQYF TGCGCCAGCAAACAGGGGCCCTCCTACGAGCAGTACTTC
many - TRBJ2-5 TRBV2 CASTLRGGEETQYF TGTGCCAGCACCCTACGTGGGGGAGAAGAGACCCAGTACTTC
many TRBD2 TRBJ2-7 TRBV20-1 CSAGGPYEQYF TGCAGTGCGGGAGGGCCCTACGAGCAGTACTTC
medium-sized - TRBJ1-1 TRBV5-1 CASSLGGGDTEAFF TGCGCCAGCAGCTTGGGGGGAGGAGACACTGAAGCTTTCTTT
many - TRBJ2-5 TRBV5-1 CASSSPPSTQYF TGCGCCAGCAGCTCCCCGCCGTCGACCCAGTACTTC
many TRBD1 TRBJ2-7 TRBV5-1 CASSTGAADEQYF TGCGCCAGCAGTACAGGGGCCGCCGACGAGCAGTACTTC
many TRBD1 TRBJ1-1 TRBV6-6 CASSFNRGYTEAFF TGTGCCAGCAGTTTTAACAGGGGATACACTGAAGCTTTCTTT
many TRBD2 TRBJ2-7 TRBV6-2/TRBV6-3 CASSYSLFSGEEYEQYF TGTGCCAGCAGTTACTCTCTGTTTAGCGGGGAGGAATACGAGCAGTACTTC
many TRBD2 TRBJ2-1 TRBV20-1 CSARPAGGRSEQFF TGCAGTGCTAGACCGGCGGGAGGGCGTAGTGAGCAGTTCTTC
- - TRBJ1-1 TRBV20-1 CSARDRGTEAFF TGTAGTGCTAGAGATCGAGGCACTGAAGCTTTCTTT
many - TRBJ1-1 TRBV18 CASSPTGLNTEAFF TGTGCCAGCTCACCCACAGGGCTGAACACTGAAGCTTTCTTT
few TRBD2 TRBJ2-7 TRBV9 CASSGTSGSSGEQYF TGTGCCAGCAGCGGGACTAGCGGGAGTTCTGGGGAGCAGTACTTC
many - TRBJ1-5 TRBV12-3/TRBV12-4 CASSLGQNQPQHF TGTGCCAGCAGTTTGGGGCAGAATCAGCCCCAGCATTTT
many - TRBJ2-5 TRBV5-1 CASSLGVRETQYF TGCGCCAGCAGCTTGGGGGTACGAGAGACCCAGTACTTC
- - TRBJ1-1 TRBV5-1 CASSLTGTYLNTGDFF TGCGCCAGCAGCCTGACCGGGACTTACCTGAACACTGGAGATTTCTTT
- - TRBJ2-7 TRBV19 CASSMNPDRRYEQYF TGTGCCAGTAGTATGAACCCCGACAGGAGGTACGAGCAGTACTTC
many - TRBJ1-1 TRBV7-9 CASSSVFGQVTEAFF TGTGCCAGCAGCTCGGTCTTTGGGCAAGTCACTGAAGCTTTCTTT
few TRBD2 TRBJ2-1 TRBV5-1 CASSLAPGLAGEPNNEQFF TGCGCCAGCAGCTTGGCCCCGGGACTAGCGGGAGAGCCCAACAATGAGCAGTTCTTC
many TRBD2 TRBJ2-1 TRBV5-1 CASGSSSGGYNEQFF TGCGCCAGTGGGTCTTCTAGCGGGGGTTACAATGAGCAGTTCTTC
many - TRBJ1-1 TRBV10-3 CAISELNRMNTEAFF TGTGCCATCAGTGAGCTCAACAGGATGAACACTGAAGCTTTCTTT
- - TRBJ1-6 TRBV7-6 CASSLGGANSPLHF TGTGCCAGCAGCTTAGGGGGGGCTAATTCACCCCTCCACTTT
- TRBD1 TRBJ2-1 TRBV5-1 CASSPGQGINEQFF TGCGCCAGCAGCCCGGGACAGGGTATCAATGAGCAGTTCTTC
once TRBD1 TRBJ2-7 TRBV10-1 CASSANRGNEQYF TGCGCCAGCAGTGCTAACAGGGGTAACGAGCAGTACTTC
many - TRBJ2-3 TRBV20-1 CSASRGSIGELDTQYF TGCAGTGCTAGTCGGGGGAGTATCGGGGAATTGGATACGCAGTATTTT
many - TRBJ2-1 TRBV20-1 CSAKTLAESYNEQFF TGCAGTGCTAAGACCCTAGCTGAATCCTACAATGAGCAGTTCTTC
- - TRBJ1-2 TRBV4-1 CASSQDPAFYGYTF TGCGCCAGCAGCCAAGACCCAGCCTTCTATGGCTACACCTTC
many - TRBJ2-5 TRBV14 CASSQGLGETQYF TGTGCCAGCAGCCAGGGTTTGGGTGAGACCCAGTACTTC
medium-sized - TRBJ2-2 TRBV2 CASLQETGTGELFF TGTGCCAGCCTACAGGAGACAGGCACCGGGGAGCTGTTTTTT
- - TRBJ1-5 TRBV20-1 CSASLSGGRQPQHF TGCAGTGCTAGTTTGTCAGGTGGACGTCAGCCCCAGCATTTT
many TRBD1 TRBJ1-1 TRBV25-1 CASRQGNTEAFF TGTGCCAGCCGACAGGGGAACACTGAAGCTTTCTTT
- TRBD1 TRBJ2-2 TRBV7-2 CASSSQGYTEELFF TGTGCCAGCAGCTCACAGGGGTACACCGAGGAGCTATTTTTT
- - TRBJ1-1 TRBV5-6 CASSPVTGTITEAFF TGTGCCAGCAGCCCCGTTACAGGAACCATCACTGAAGCTTTCTTT
- TRBD1 TRBJ2-4 TRBV7-6 CASRQGTGNIQYF TGTGCCAGCAGGCAAGGGACAGGAAACATTCAGTACTTC
- - TRBJ2-3 TRBV10-3 CVISPRLAGSGGSFSSTDTQYF TGTGTCATCAGCCCAAGATTAGCGGGCTCCGGGGGCTCGTTCTCTAGCACAGATACGCAGTATTTT
many - TRBJ1-2 TRBV5-1 CASSPDWEPIYGYTF TGCGCCAGCAGCCCCGATTGGGAACCAATCTATGGCTACACCTTC
many TRBD1 TRBJ2-5 TRBV29-1 CSAGQTSETQYF TGCAGCGCGGGACAGACCTCAGAGACCCAGTACTTC
many TRBD2 TRBJ2-3 TRBV5-5 CASTWGSGSTDTQYF TGTGCCAGCACCTGGGGTAGCGGGAGCACAGATACGCAGTATTTT
- - TRBJ2-2 TRBV9 CASSVSPSIPGELFF TGTGCCAGCAGCGTGAGTCCCTCCATCCCCGGGGAGCTGTTTTTT
many TRBD2 TRBJ2-3 TRBV5-8 CASSLFRASGRNTDTQYF TGTGCCAGCAGCTTGTTCCGGGCTAGCGGGAGGAATACAGATACGCAGTATTTT
- - TRBJ2-3 TRBV15 CATATIPDTQYF TGTGCCACCGCTACTATTCCAGATACGCAGTATTTT
- - TRBJ1-2 TRBV5-1 CASSTWTASLNYGYTF TGCGCCAGCAGCACCTGGACGGCGAGCCTTAACTATGGCTACACCTTC
- TRBD1 TRBJ1-2 TRBV12-3/TRBV12-4 CASTIGTGYGYTF TGTGCCAGCACCATAGGGACAGGCTATGGCTACACCTTC
- - TRBJ2-1 TRBV20-1 CSARATSFSIGEQFF TGCAGTGCTAGAGCTACCAGTTTCTCCATAGGGGAGCAGTTCTTC
- - TRBJ2-2 TRBV12-3/TRBV12-4 CASSFGPPPGELFF TGTGCCAGCAGTTTCGGACCTCCACCCGGGGAGCTGTTTTTT
many TRBD2 TRBJ2-1 TRBV27 CASSRTRPPVANEQFF TGTGCCAGCAGTCGGACTAGACCCCCTGTGGCCAATGAGCAGTTCTTC